This T cell receptor (beta chain) was observed in a study of Graves' ophthalmopathy and Graves' hyperthyroidism. Study-wide background: Peripheral blood samples were taken at initial diagnosis, before any treatment.

The germline gives CDR1 SEHNR, CDR2 FQNEAQ (reference sequence). The CDR3 sequence is 14 residues long. Transcripts of RNA were the source for amplifying TCR beta CDR3 regions. A first-round RT-PCR used HTBI primers, followed by a second-round multiplex PCR. MiXCR, run by TCRdb on the multiplex PCR reads, gives a single entry per CDR3 protein. The sample carries 650,000 to 900,000 distinct CDR3 sequences, roughly 40% recorded once. Study results and caveats: Blood also held most thyroid clonotypes expanded above 0.001 frequency. Using 13 signatures, a model distinguished ophthalmopathy from stable hyperthyroidism, reaching around 87% sensitivity and over 65% specificity. The model flagged ophthalmopathy progression at approximately 66% sensitivity and 72% to 75% specificity.

On this clonotype itself: The antigen is undetermined. Mismatch with germline at one junction end may stem from a read error.

The V and J genes are TRBV7-9 and TRBJ2-6; 9 positions match TRBD1. This TCR was recovered from an adult man with Graves' ophthalmopathy. Sequenced input: peripheral blood. CDR3 sequence reads: CASSSQTGGNVLTF. CDR3 DNA sequence: TGTGCCAGCAGCTCCCAGACAGGGGGCAACGTCCTGACTTTC.